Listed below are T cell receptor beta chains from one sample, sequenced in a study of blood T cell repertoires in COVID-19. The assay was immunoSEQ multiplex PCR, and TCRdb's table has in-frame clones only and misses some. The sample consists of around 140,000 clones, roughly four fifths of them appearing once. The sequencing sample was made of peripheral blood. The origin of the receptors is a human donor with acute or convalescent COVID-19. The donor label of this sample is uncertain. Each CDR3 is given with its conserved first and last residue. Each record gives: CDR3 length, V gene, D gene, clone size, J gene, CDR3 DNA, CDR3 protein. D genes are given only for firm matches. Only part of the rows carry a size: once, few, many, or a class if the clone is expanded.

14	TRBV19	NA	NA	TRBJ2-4	TGTGCCAGTAGTTCAGGGCTATCTGAAAACATTCAGTACTTC	CASSSGLSENIQYF
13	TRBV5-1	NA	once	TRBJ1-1	TGCGCCAGCAGTTTCGACACCAACACTGAAGCTTTCTTT	CASSFDTNTEAFF
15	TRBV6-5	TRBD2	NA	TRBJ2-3	TGTGCCAGCAATTTAGCGGGGGGGGGCACAGATACGCAGTATTTT	CASNLAGGGTDTQYF
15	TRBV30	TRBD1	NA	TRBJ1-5	TGTGCCTGGGCTCAGGGGGGACAGGGCGGTGGGCCCCAGCATTTT	CAWAQGGQGGGPQHF
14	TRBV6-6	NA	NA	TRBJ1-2	TGTGCTAGCAGTTATCACAGGGAAGAGTATGGCTACACCTTC	CASSYHREEYGYTF
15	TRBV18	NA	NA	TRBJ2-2	TGTGCCAGCTCACCAATGGAGGGGAGCACCGGGGAGCTGTTTTTT	CASSPMEGSTGELFF
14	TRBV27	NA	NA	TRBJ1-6	TGTGCCAGCAGTTTAAATTCAGGGTTTTCACCCCTCCACTTT	CASSLNSGFSPLHF
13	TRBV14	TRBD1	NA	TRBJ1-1	TGTGCCAGCAGCCAACCAGGGGGCACTGAAGCTTTCTTT	CASSQPGGTEAFF
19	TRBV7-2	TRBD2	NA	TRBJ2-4	TGTGCCAGCAGCGCCTTCCCACTAGCGGGGGCCACTGCCGGAAACATTCAGTACTTC	CASSAFPLAGATAGNIQYF
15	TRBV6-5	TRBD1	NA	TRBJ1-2	TGTGCCAGCACCTTGGGACAGGGGGATGACTATGGCTACACCTTC	CASTLGQGDDYGYTF
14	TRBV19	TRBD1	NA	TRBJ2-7	TGTGCCAGTAGTAAAGGACAGGACTCCTACGAGCAGTACTTC	CASSKGQDSYEQYF